A single sample gave rise to the 27 T cell receptor beta chains below, sequenced in a study of regulatory T cells in long-lasting Graves disease. Building of the TCR beta libraries involved iRepertoire HTBI primers and Arm-PCR of CDR3 regions. TCRdb called the multiplex PCR reads again in MiXCR, with one record for every CDR3 protein. The sample consists of 400,000 to 550,000 distinct CDR3 sequences, less than 20% of them appearing once. Time point denoted: newly diagnosed GD, antithyroid drugs for less than 3 months. PBMC RNA was the source of the TCR library. These sequences were also reported in another study, on T cells in Graves' hyperthyroidism and ophthalmopathy.

Sequenced material: peripheral blood mononuclear cells (PBMCs), taken at new diagnosis, from a patient treated with antithyroid drugs. These receptors originate from a woman aged 25 to 39 with Graves disease.

This clonotype was observed many times. CDR3 sequence reads: CASSIGETGNTEAFF. The DNA of the CDR3 is TGTGCCAGTAGTATCGGCGAGACAGGGAACACTGAAGCTTTCTTT. The chain uses TRBV19 and TRBJ1-1; tentative D call: TRBD1 (6 bases). The V end was cut by 3 bases, the J end by 1 base, with 12 bases between. Germline V gives CDR1 LNHDA, CDR2 SQIVND (reference sequence). CDR3 length: 15 residues.

This clonotype has at least ten counts. V gene TRBV20-1 combines with J gene TRBJ2-7; no clear D. The CDR3 runs to 16 residues. V shed 5 bases and J shed 2 bases, with 22 bases lying between them. Germline CDR1 reads DFQATT; CDR2 reads SNEGSKA (reference sequence). This chain's CDR3 is CSAHGGATTDPYEQYF. The CDR3 DNA follows: TGCAGTGCTCACGGTGGCGCGACAACGGACCCCTACGAGCAGTACTTC.

This sequence joins TRBV19 and TRBJ2-1; 13 nucleotides align to TRBD2. Germline V CDR1 and CDR2: LNHDA, SQIVND (reference sequence). After removal of 5 bases from V and 8 bases from J, the junction contained 15 bases not matched to a gene. CDR3 length: 18 amino acids. The CDR3 DNA reads as TGTGCCAGTAGTGTCGAAGGACTAGCGGGAGTCGGCTTCGATGAGCAGTTCTTC. This codes for CASSVEGLAGVGFDEQFF.

This clonotype was found a few times. The chain is built from TRBV27 and TRBJ2-5; D may be TRBD1 (5 bases). Germline lookup yields CDR1 MNHEY and CDR2 SMNVEV (reference sequence). The CDR3 runs to 12 residues. V shed 3 bases and J shed 8 bases, with 10 bases lying between them. The CDR3 sequence: CASSLVGQTQYF. The DNA of the CDR3 is TGTGCCAGCAGTTTGGTAGGACAAACCCAGTACTTC.

In its sample, this clonotype was seen a few times. The chain links TRBV28 to TRBJ1-2; perhaps TRBD1 as D (6 bases). CDR3 length: 15 amino acids. The germline V and J ends were trimmed by 5 bases and 3 bases, with 16 bases remaining between them. The germline V gene has CDR1 MDHEN and CDR2 SYDVKM. This CDR3 is CASSLGGNGHYGYTF. The CDR3 DNA reads as TGTGCCAGCAGTCTAGGGGGGAATGGGCACTATGGCTACACCTTC.

Concerning this clonotype itself: At one boundary the junction diverges from the germline segment, which might be a read error. The J gene is TRBJ1-1, the V gene TRBV7-8; D gene ambiguous. This CDR3 region has 16 residues. Germline V gene sequence: CDR1 SGHVS, CDR2 FQNEAQ. The CDR3 nucleotides read TGTGCCAGCACCTTAGGACGGGAACCGATGAACACTGAAGCTTTCTTT. Amino acids: CASTLGREPMNTEAFF.

The sample holds many counts of this clonotype. The genes are TRBV2 and TRBJ1-1; D may be TRBD1 (5 bases). V shed 6 bases and J shed 11 bases, with 13 bases lying between them. The germline CDR1 and CDR2 sequences are SNHLY and FYNNEI. The CDR3 sequence is 11 residues long. DNA of the CDR3: TGTGCCAGCAGGGCCGGGACTTCGGCTTTCTTT. It is translated as CASRAGTSAFF.

This clonotype was recorded many times. The V call is TRBV20-1, the J call TRBJ2-1; 9 bases are a match to TRBD2. This CDR3 is 13 amino acids long. CDR1 and CDR2 (germline): DFQATT, SNEGSKA (reference sequence). The V gene end was trimmed by 2 bases and the J gene end by 5 bases; junction bases not matched to a gene: 1. The CDR3 here is CSARLAGNNEQFF. The CDR3 nucleotides are TGCAGTGCTAGACTAGCGGGAAACAATGAGCAGTTCTTC.

The chain recombines TRBV20-1 with TRBJ2-1; weak D call: TRBD1 (5 bases). The CDR3 has 14 residues. V was shortened by 0 bases and J by 8 bases, with 14 bases between the two germline ends. The germline V gene encodes CDR1 DFQATT and CDR2 SNEGSKA (reference sequence). Here the CDR3 DNA reads TGCAGTGCTAGAGATCGAAGGGGTGGCGATGAGCAGTTCTTC. This translates into CSARDRRGGDEQFF.

This clonotype has at least ten counts. CDR3 DNA: TGTGCCAGCAGTGAAGACAGACCGAACACTGAAGCTTTCTTT. The encoded protein is CASSEDRPNTEAFF. The rearrangement links TRBV6-1 to TRBJ1-1, with D unresolved. Trimming cost V 1 base and J 1 base, with 7 bases left between them. The CDR3 is 14 amino acids. Germline V gene data show CDR1 as MNHNS and CDR2 as SASEGT.

There are a few counts of this clonotype. This rearrangement joins TRBV19 to TRBJ1-1; D remains unclear. From germline, CDR1 is LNHDA and CDR2 SQIVND (reference sequence). V was shortened by 6 bases and J by 5 bases, with 10 bases between the two germline ends. The CDR3 is 12 amino acids. The chain's CDR3 is CASSKKATEAFF. The CDR3 nucleotides read TGTGCCAGTAGCAAAAAGGCGACTGAAGCTTTCTTT. The complete variable domain, with remaining parts taken from reference TRBV19 and TRBJ1-1, reads DGGITQSPKYLFRKEGQNVTLSCEQNLNHDAMYWYRQDPGQGLRLIYYSQIVNDFQKGDIAEGYSVSREKKESFPLTVTSAQKNPTAFYLCASSKKATEAFFGQGTRLTVV.

This clonotype appeared many times. The chain recombines TRBV5-6 with TRBJ2-7; D uncertain. The CDR3 spans 14 residues. Germline CDR1 SGHDT, CDR2 YYEEEE. V gave up 0 bases and J gave up 2 bases, with 9 bases separating them. The CDR3 loop is CASSLEVTPYEQYF. The CDR3 nucleotides read TGTGCCAGCAGCTTGGAGGTCACCCCCTACGAGCAGTACTTC.

This clonotype was detected only a few times. The genes are TRBV5-1 and TRBJ1-2, with unresolved D. This CDR3 has 14 residues. Germline CDR1 and CDR2: SGHRS and YFSETQ. Trimming cost V 0 bases and J 4 bases, with 10 bases left between them. The CDR3 nucleotides are TGCGCCAGCAGCTTGGTCGGGGTAACCTATGGCTACACCTTC. Translating gives CASSLVGVTYGYTF. The whole variable domain, filled in from reference TRBV5-1 and TRBJ1-2, reads KAGVTQTPRYLIKTRGQQVTLSCSPISGHRSVSWYQQTPGQGLQFLFEYFSETQRNKGNFPGRFSGRQFSNSRSEMNVSTLELGDSALYLCASSLVGVTYGYTFGSGTRLTVV.

The table lists this clonotype with a few counts. CDR3: CASSFKAVSYEQYF. In DNA form, the CDR3 reads TGTGCCAGCAGCTTCAAGGCGGTCTCCTACGAGCAGTACTTC. V gene TRBV7-9 combines with J gene TRBJ2-7; no definite D call. Looked up from germline, CDR1 is SEHNR and CDR2 is FQNEAQ (reference sequence). This CDR3 comprises 14 residues. Trimming stripped 3 bases from V and 0 bases from J, with 9 bases between. Full variable domain (missing parts from reference TRBV7-9 and TRBJ2-7): DTGVSQNPRHKITKRGQNVTFRCDPISEHNRLYWYRQTLGQGPEFLTYFQNEAQLEKSRLLSDRFSAERPKGSFSTLEIQRTEQGDSAMYLCASSFKAVSYEQYFGPGTRLTVT.

This chain joins TRBV4-1 and TRBJ2-7, with 9 bases matching TRBD1. This CDR3 has 14 residues. Losses at the gene ends were 1 base for V and 6 bases for J; bases not matched to a gene: 4. CDR1 is MGHRA, CDR2 YSYEKL, per germline. CDR3 in DNA: TGCGCCAGCAGCCAAGTACAGGGGGCAGGCGAGCAGTACTTC. It translates to CASSQVQGAGEQYF.

The chain couples TRBV15 to TRBJ2-2; 7 positions match TRBD1. Germline lookup yields CDR1 LNHNV and CDR2 YYDKDF (reference sequence). The CDR3 extends over 16 amino acids. V gave up 1 base and J gave up 4 bases; unmatched junction bases: 6. The CDR3 spells CATSRGEGGRTGELFF. CDR3 sequence (DNA): TGTGCCACCAGCAGAGGTGAAGGGGGCCGCACCGGGGAGCTGTTTTTT. The entire variable domain, with the rest obtained from reference TRBV15 and TRBJ2-2, is as follows: DAMVIQNPRYQVTQFGKPVTLSCSQTLNHNVMYWYQQKSSQAPKLLFHYYDKDFNNEADTPDNFQSRRPNTSFCFLDIRSPGLGDTAMYLCATSRGEGGRTGELFFGEGSRLTVL.

Ten or more counts support this clonotype. The chain couples TRBV5-6 to TRBJ2-5, with D possibly matching TRBD1 (6 bases). This CDR3 region has 14 residues. V was clipped by 5 bases and J by 5 bases, with 16 bases between them. Germline CDR1 and CDR2: SGHDT and YYEEEE. This CDR3 reads CASRRDTSVETQYF. CDR3 in DNA: TGTGCCAGCAGACGGGACACCTCCGTGGAGACCCAGTACTTC.

The V call is TRBV6-1, the J call TRBJ1-5, with D maybe TRBD1 (6 bases). The CDR3 loop spans 12 amino acids. Deletions cut 6 bases from V and 6 bases from J, with 9 bases between. CDR1 is MNHNS and CDR2 is SASEGT in the germline V gene. CDR3 residues: CASRQGTQPQHF. In nucleotides, the CDR3 is TGTGCCAGCAGACAGGGAACTCAGCCCCAGCATTTT.

The table lists this clonotype with many counts. The rearrangement joins TRBV12-3 or TRBV12-4 to TRBJ2-2; TRBD2 matches 16 bases. Trimming took 5 bases from V and 1 from J; bases not matched to a gene: 16. The CDR3 loop spans 22 amino acids. CDR3 in DNA: TGTGCCAGCAGTCTTCCCCAGGGACTAGCGGGAGGGTTAGCCGGGAACACCGGGGAGCTGTTTTTT. It specifies CASSLPQGLAGGLAGNTGELFF.

This clonotype was counted a single time. Mismatch with germline at one junction end may stem from a read error. The V gene is TRBV20-1, the J gene TRBJ1-2; unclear D gene. CDR3 length equals 12 residues. CDR1 is DFQATT and CDR2 is SNEGSKA in the germline V gene (reference sequence). The CDR3 DNA reads as TGCAGTGCTAGAGGCCAGCTCTATGGCTCCACCTTC. Its translation is CSARGQLYGSTF.

The chain uses TRBV5-1 and TRBJ2-7, with TRBD2 identical over 7 bases. CDR3 length equals 16 residues. In germline, CDR1 is SGHRS, CDR2 YFSETQ. J gave up 0 bases and V 2 bases, and 8 bases lay outside the gene matches. The CDR3 sequence is CASSFPSGGSSYEQYF. The CDR3 coding sequence is TGCGCCAGCAGCTTCCCCTCCGGGGGGAGCTCCTACGAGCAGTACTTC.

This clonotype came up many times. The J gene is TRBJ2-7, the V gene TRBV6-1; no clear D. V gave up 6 bases and J gave up 2 bases, with 14 bases separating them. CDR1 and CDR2 from the germline V gene are MNHNS and SASEGT. This CDR3 region has 14 residues. The CDR3, as DNA: TGTGCCAGCAGAAGGCGGATAAGCACCTACGAGCAGTACTTC. Translated, it gives CASRRRISTYEQYF.

In the case of this clonotype: A much larger clonotype is one base distant, so this may be a read error. The rearrangement joins TRBV6-1 to TRBJ2-7; TRBD1 aligns across 10 bases. Trimming removed 6 bases from V and 3 bases from J; junction bases left unmatched: 8. CDR1 is MNHNS, CDR2 SASEGT, per germline. CDR3 length equals 15 residues. The CDR3 coding sequence is TGTGCCAGCAGGGACAGGGGGTGGCGAGGCTACGAGCAGTACTTC. It codes for CASRDRGWRGYEQYF.

There are many counts of this clonotype. This chain links TRBV10-3 with TRBJ2-1; possibly TRBD2 for D (6 bases). Deletions cut 5 bases from V and 7 bases from J, with 18 bases between. CDR1 and CDR2 (germline): ENHRY, SYGVKD. The CDR3 is 15 residues long. This chain's CDR3 is CAISLGTSGLNEQFF. DNA of the CDR3: TGTGCCATCAGTCTCGGGACTTCCGGGTTGAATGAGCAGTTCTTC.

Ten or more counts support this clonotype. The rearrangement uses TRBV20-1 and TRBJ2-4; D gene unclear. The CDR3 contains 14 residues. Germline CDR1 DFQATT, CDR2 SNEGSKA (reference sequence). Trimming removed 6 bases at V and 0 bases at J, with 12 bases between. CDR3 nucleotide sequence: TGCAGTGCCACTCGGACGGGAGCCAAAAACATTCAGTACTTC. Translating it yields CSATRTGAKNIQYF.

This clonotype was recorded at least ten times. This sequence joins TRBV9 and TRBJ1-4; D is unclear. The CDR3 is made up of 14 amino acids. Looked up from germline, CDR1 is SGDLS and CDR2 is YYNGEE. V was shortened by 0 bases and J by 6 bases, with 9 bases between the two germline ends. CDR3 loop: CASSVAFGDEKLFF. The CDR3 DNA sequence: TGTGCCAGCAGCGTAGCTTTCGGAGATGAAAAACTGTTTTTT.

This clonotype was seen at least ten times. The CDR3 sequence: CSASPSGSTHEQFF. In DNA, the CDR3 is TGCAGTGCTAGTCCTAGCGGGAGTACCCATGAGCAGTTCTTC. This chain links TRBV20-1 with TRBJ2-1, with 10 bases identical to TRBD2. In germline, CDR1 is DFQATT, CDR2 SNEGSKA (reference sequence). J lost 8 bases, V lost 3 bases, and 7 bases had no gene match. The CDR3 runs 14 residues.